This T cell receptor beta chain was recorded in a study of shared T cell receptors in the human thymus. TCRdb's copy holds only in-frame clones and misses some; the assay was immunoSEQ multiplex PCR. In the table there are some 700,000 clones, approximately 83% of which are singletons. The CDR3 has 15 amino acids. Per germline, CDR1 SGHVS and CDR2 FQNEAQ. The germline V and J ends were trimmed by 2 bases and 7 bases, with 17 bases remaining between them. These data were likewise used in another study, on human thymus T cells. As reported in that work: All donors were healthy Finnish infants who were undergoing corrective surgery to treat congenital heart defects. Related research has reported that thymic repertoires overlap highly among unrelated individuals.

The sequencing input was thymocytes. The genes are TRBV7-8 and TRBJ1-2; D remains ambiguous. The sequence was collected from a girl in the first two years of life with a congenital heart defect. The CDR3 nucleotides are TGTGCCAGCAGCTTATTACGGCAGAAGAGGAGTGGCTACACCTTC. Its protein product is CASSLLRQKRSGYTF.